This T cell receptor beta chain was sequenced during a study of T cells in Graves' hyperthyroidism and ophthalmopathy. Amplified TCR beta CDR3 regions derived from RNA transcripts. When the TCR CDR3 underwent first-round RT-PCR, the HTBI primer set was used. One entry per CDR3 protein, called by TCRdb with MiXCR from the multiplex PCR reads. The sample yields roughly 300,000 distinct CDR3 sequences, roughly 18% seen once. This clonotype was detected only a few times. Per germline, CDR1 MGHRA and CDR2 YSYEKL. V dropped 2 bases and J dropped 0 bases, with 14 bases sitting between them. CDR3 length: 17 residues.

What was sequenced was blood. The source of this sequence is a woman aged 45-65 years with Graves' hyperthyroidism. The rearrangement joins TRBV4-1 to TRBJ2-1; possible D gene TRBD2, 6 bases. As DNA, the CDR3 is TGCGCCAGCAGCCAACCTACTAGCCGTAGCTCCTACAATGAGCAGTTCTTC. Protein: CASSQPTSRSSYNEQFF.